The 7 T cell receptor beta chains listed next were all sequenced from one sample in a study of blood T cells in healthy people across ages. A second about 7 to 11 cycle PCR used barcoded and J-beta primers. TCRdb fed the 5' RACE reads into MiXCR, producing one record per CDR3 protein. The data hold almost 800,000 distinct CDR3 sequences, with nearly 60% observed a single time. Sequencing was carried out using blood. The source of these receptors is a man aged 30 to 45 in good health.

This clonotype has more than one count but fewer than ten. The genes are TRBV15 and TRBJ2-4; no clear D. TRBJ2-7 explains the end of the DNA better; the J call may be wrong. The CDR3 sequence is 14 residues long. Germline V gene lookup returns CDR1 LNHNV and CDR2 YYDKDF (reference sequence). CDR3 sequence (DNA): TGTGCCACCAGCAGAGATCCCCGGGCTTCCGAGCAGTACTTC. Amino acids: CATSRDPRASEQYF.

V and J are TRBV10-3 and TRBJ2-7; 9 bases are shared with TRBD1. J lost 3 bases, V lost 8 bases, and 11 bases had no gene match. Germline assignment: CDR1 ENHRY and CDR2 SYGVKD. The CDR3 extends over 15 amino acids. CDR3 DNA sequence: TGTGCCATCGCCGATCGGGACAGGGTAGTCTACGAGCAGTACTTC. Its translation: CAIADRDRVVYEQYF.

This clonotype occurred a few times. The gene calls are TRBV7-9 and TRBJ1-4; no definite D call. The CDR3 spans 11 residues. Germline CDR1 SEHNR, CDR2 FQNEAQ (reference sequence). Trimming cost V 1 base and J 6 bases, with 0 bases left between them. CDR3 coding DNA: TGTGCCAGCAGCTTAGATGAAAAACTGTTTTTT. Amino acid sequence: CASSLDEKLFF. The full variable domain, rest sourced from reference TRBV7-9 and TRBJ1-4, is DTGVSQNPRHKITKRGQNVTFRCDPISEHNRLYWYRQTLGQGPEFLTYFQNEAQLEKSRLLSDRFSAERPKGSFSTLEIQRTEQGDSAMYLCASSLDEKLFFGSGTQLSVL.

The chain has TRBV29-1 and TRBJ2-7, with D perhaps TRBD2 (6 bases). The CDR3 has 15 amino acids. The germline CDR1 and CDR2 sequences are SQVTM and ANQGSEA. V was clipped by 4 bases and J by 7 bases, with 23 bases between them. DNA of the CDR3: TGCAGCGTTGTCGGCGGGATCCTCTCCTACAATGAGCAGTACTTC. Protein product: CSVVGGILSYNEQYF.

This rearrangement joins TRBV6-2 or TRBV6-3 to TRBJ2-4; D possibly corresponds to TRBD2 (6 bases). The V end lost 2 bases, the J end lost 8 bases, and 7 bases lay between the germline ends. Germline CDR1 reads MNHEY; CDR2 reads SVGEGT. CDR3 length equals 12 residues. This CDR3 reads CASSYGGDIQYF. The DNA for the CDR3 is TGTGCCAGCAGTTACGGAGGGGACATTCAGTACTTC.

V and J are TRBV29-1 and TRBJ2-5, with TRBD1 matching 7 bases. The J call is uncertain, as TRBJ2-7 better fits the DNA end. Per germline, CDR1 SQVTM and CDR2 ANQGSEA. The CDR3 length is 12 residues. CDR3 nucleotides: TGCAGCGTTGGGGACAGCCTCTACGAGCAGTACTTC. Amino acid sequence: CSVGDSLYEQYF.

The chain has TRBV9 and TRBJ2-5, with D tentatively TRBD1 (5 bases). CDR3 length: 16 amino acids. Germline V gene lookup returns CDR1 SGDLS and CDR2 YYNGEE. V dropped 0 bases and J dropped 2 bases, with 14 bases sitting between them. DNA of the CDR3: TGTGCCAGCAGCGTAGCGCCTGGGGCGATGCAAGAGACCCAGTACTTC. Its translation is CASSVAPGAMQETQYF. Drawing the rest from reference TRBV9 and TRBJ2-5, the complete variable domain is DSGVTQTPKHLITATGQRVTLRCSPRSGDLSVYWYQQSLDQGLQFLIQYYNGEERAKGNILERFSAQQFPDLHSELNLSSLELGDSALYFCASSVAPGAMQETQYFGPGTRLLVL.